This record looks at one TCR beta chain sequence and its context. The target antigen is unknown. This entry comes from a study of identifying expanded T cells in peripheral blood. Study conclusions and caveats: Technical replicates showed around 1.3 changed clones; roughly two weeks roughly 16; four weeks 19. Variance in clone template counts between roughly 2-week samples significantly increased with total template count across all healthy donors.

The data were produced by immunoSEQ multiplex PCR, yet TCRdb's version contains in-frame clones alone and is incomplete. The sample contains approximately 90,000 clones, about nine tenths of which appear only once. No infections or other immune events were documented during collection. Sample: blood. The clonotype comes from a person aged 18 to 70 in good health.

This chain's CDR3 is CASSLEQTANEQFF. CDR3 bases: TGCGCCAGCAGCTTAGAACAGACGGCCAATGAGCAGTTCTTC. The chain combines TRBV5-1 with TRBJ2-1; D ambiguous. This CDR3 is 14 amino acids long. V lost 2 bases and J lost 6, with 12 bases in between. Germline CDR1 is SGHRS and CDR2 is YFSETQ.